The sequence of this TCR beta chain was determined in a study of blood T cell repertoires in COVID-19. On the study more broadly: Sample material is recorded as cDNA or gDNA derived from T cells, B-cell-depleted T cells, or PBMCs.

In the original analysis: Reference gene primers were amplified, and this amplification served to estimate nucleated cell counts. Repertoires were generated with immunoSEQ multiplex PCR, while TCRdb's copy carries only in-frame clones and drops some. The V and J calls and clone size come from that table; D and trimming were worked out from the DNA. The sample shows over 150,000 clones, about four fifths of them seen only once. V shed 4 bases and J 0 bases; nucleotides not matched to a gene: 2. The CDR3 sequence is 15 residues long. From germline, CDR1 is SNHLY and CDR2 FYNNEI. Sequencing used peripheral blood. V usage is TRBV2 and J usage is TRBJ2-2; 7 positions agree with TRBD2. This TCR derives from a woman aged 55-70 years with acute or convalescent COVID-19. The CDR3 DNA sequence: TGTGCCAGCAGTGCCCTAGCGGCGAACACCGGGGAGCTGTTTTTT. Protein sequence: CASSALAANTGELFF.